The clone carrying this TCR beta chain occurred many times. These data are taken from a study of blood T cell repertoires in COVID-19. Original data processing: Counts of nucleated cells, estimated from reference gene primer amplification, were obtained. Repertoires were generated with immunoSEQ multiplex PCR, while TCRdb's copy carries only in-frame clones and drops some. V and J calls and clone size are given by that table; D and trimming were obtained from the DNA. The table records a few hundred thousand clones, 75% to 90% of them present only once. The CDR3 is 13 amino acids. Between the trimmed V and J ends, which lost 4 bases and 8 bases, there was a span of 14 bases. Germline V CDR1 and CDR2: KGHSH, LQKENI.

V and J are TRBV18 and TRBJ1-2; maybe TRBD1 (6 bases). This TCR came from a woman in her thirties or forties who had recovered from COVID-19. The specimen sequenced was peripheral blood. CDR3: CASSLDSRRGYTF. CDR3 bases: TGTGCCAGCTCACTGGACAGCCGGCGCGGCTACACCTTC.